This is a list of T cell receptor beta chains from one sample in a study of cytotoxic CD8 clonotypes in ibrutinib-treated CLL. Sequenced by immunoSEQ multiplex PCR; TCRdb stores in-frame clones only, minus some. The profile shows about 140,000 clones, approximately 89% of them singletons. The sample consisted of PBMCs, taken after 12 months of ibrutinib treatment. These receptors all come from a human donor with chronic lymphocytic leukemia. Each CDR3 is given with its conserved first and last residue. The D gene is left open where the match is weak. Rows give clone size only sometimes, using once, few, many, or a class for an expanded clone.

abundance | j_gene | d_gene | v_gene | CDR3aa | CDR3nt
. | TRBJ2-1 | TRBD2 | TRBV7-3 | CASSLNPSPSGSKGEQFF | TGTGCCAGCAGCTTAAACCCCTCCCCTAGCGGGAGTAAAGGTGAGCAGTTCTTC
. | TRBJ2-4 | . | TRBV7-9 | CASSPPTRWENIQYF | TGTGCCAGCAGCCCCCCGACTAGGTGGGAAAACATTCAGTACTTC
. | TRBJ2-5 | TRBD1 | TRBV7-8 | CASSEQPGTGSETQYF | TGTGCCAGCAGCGAACAACCCGGGACAGGGTCAGAGACCCAGTACTTC
. | TRBJ2-1 | TRBD2 | TRBV2 | CASSPGLAYNEQFF | TGTGCCAGCAGTCCGGGACTAGCCTACAATGAGCAGTTCTTC
once | TRBJ2-7 | . | TRBV2 | CASPLREHATYEQYF | TGTGCCAGCCCCCTCAGGGAGCACGCTACCTACGAGCAGTACTTC
. | TRBJ1-5 | TRBD1 | TRBV19 | CASNYRGDRGGQPQHF | TGTGCCAGTAACTATAGAGGGGACAGGGGAGGTCAGCCCCAGCATTTT
. | TRBJ2-7 | TRBD2 | TRBV6-5 | CASSYSGGGAGEQYF | TGTGCCAGCAGTTACTCCGGCGGGGGGGCGGGAGAGCAGTACTTC
. | TRBJ2-7 | TRBD1 | TRBV7-2 | CASSYDGTGSYEQYF | TGTGCCAGCAGCTACGACGGGACAGGATCCTACGAGCAGTACTTC
. | TRBJ2-1 | . | TRBV29-1 | CSVAHNSYNEQFF | TGCAGCGTTGCACACAATAGCTACAATGAGCAGTTCTTC
. | TRBJ2-7 | . | TRBV28 | CASNQPSGSSSYEQYF | TGTGCCAGCAACCAACCCTCTGGGTCCTCGTCCTACGAGCAGTACTTC
. | TRBJ2-3 | TRBD2 | TRBV4-2 | CASSQGRGVAGMTDTQYF | TGTGCCAGCAGCCAAGGGCGTGGGGTAGCGGGGATGACAGATACGCAGTATTTT
. | TRBJ2-6 | . | TRBV28 | CATGSGANVLTF | TGTGCCACCGGATCTGGGGCCAACGTCCTGACTTTC
. | TRBJ2-7 | . | TRBV18 | CASSPGGYYEQYF | TGTGCCAGCTCACCAGGGGGGTACTACGAGCAGTACTTC
. | TRBJ2-2 | . | TRBV23-1 | CASSGVVGELFF | TGCGCCAGCAGTGGTGTAGTCGGGGAGCTGTTTTTT
once | TRBJ2-3 | TRBD1 | TRBV28 | CASRGGTGETDTQYF | TGTGCCAGCAGGGGGGGGACAGGGGAAACAGATACGCAGTATTTT
. | TRBJ2-1 | TRBD2 | TRBV7-3 | CASSSSGRAKNEQFF | TGTGCCAGCAGCTCTAGCGGGAGGGCCAAGAATGAGCAGTTCTTC
. | TRBJ1-4 | . | TRBV5-1 | CASKPSGATNEKLFF | TGCGCCAGCAAGCCTTCAGGGGCAACTAATGAAAAACTGTTTTTT
. | TRBJ1-4 | . | TRBV9 | CASSPAGDTNEKLFF | TGTGCCAGCAGCCCGGCCGGGGACACTAATGAAAAACTGTTTTTT
few | TRBJ1-2 | TRBD1 | TRBV2 | CASSGWTGSGYTF | TGTGCCAGCAGTGGATGGACAGGGTCGGGCTACACCTTC
. | TRBJ2-5 | TRBD2 | TRBV6-6 | CASSYWSSGRQETQYF | TGTGCCAGCAGTTATTGGTCTAGCGGGAGACAAGAGACCCAGTACTTC